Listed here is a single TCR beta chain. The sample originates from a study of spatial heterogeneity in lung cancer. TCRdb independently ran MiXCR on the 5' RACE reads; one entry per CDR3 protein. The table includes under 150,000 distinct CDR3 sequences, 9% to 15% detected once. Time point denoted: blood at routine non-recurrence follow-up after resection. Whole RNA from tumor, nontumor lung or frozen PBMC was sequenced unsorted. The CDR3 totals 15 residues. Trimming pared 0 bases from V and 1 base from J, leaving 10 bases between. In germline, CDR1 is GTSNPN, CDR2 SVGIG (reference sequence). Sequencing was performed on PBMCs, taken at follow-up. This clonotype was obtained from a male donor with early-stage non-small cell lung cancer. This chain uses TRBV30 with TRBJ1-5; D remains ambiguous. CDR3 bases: TGTGCCTGGAGTGTTAAGGGAGGGAGCAATCAGCCCCAGCATTTT. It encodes CAWSVKGGSNQPQHF.